Listed below are T cell receptor beta chains from one sample, sequenced in a study of cytomegalovirus exposure and HLA in healthy donors. The data were produced by immunoSEQ multiplex PCR, yet TCRdb's version contains in-frame clones alone and is incomplete. The sample has 150,000 or so clones; around four fifths are singletons. Sequencing used PBMCs. Source of these receptors: a female donor in good health and CMV-seronegative. CDR3s include the opening cysteine and the closing phenylalanine or tryptophan. A D gene is named only where the DNA matches it firmly. The size entry is marked missing in some rows and otherwise reads once, few, many or a size class.

J gene: TRBJ1-1; clone size: NA; D gene: NA; V gene: TRBV5-1; CDR3 protein: CASSRVQGYMNTEAFF; CDR3 DNA: TGCGCCAGCAGCAGGGTGCAGGGTTACATGAACACTGAAGCTTTCTTT
J gene: TRBJ2-7; clone size: few; D gene: NA; V gene: TRBV5-5; CDR3 protein: CASSFATGWSYEQYF; CDR3 DNA: TGTGCCAGCAGCTTCGCGACAGGTTGGAGCTACGAGCAGTACTTC
J gene: TRBJ1-1; clone size: NA; D gene: NA; V gene: TRBV15; CDR3 protein: CATSRDWGVRNTEAFF; CDR3 DNA: TGTGCCACCAGCAGAGATTGGGGGGTCCGGAACACTGAAGCTTTCTTT
J gene: TRBJ1-1; clone size: once; D gene: NA; V gene: TRBV7-8; CDR3 protein: CASSKPGEEAFF; CDR3 DNA: TGTGCCAGCAGCAAGCCCGGGGAGGAAGCTTTCTTT
J gene: TRBJ1-1; clone size: few; D gene: TRBD1; V gene: TRBV30; CDR3 protein: CAWARQGLTEAFF; CDR3 DNA: TGTGCCTGGGCGCGACAGGGGTTGACTGAAGCTTTCTTT
J gene: TRBJ2-7; clone size: once; D gene: TRBD2; V gene: TRBV7-9; CDR3 protein: CASSLGDYGGRDSYEQYF; CDR3 DNA: TGTGCCAGCAGCTTAGGGGACTACGGCGGCAGAGACTCCTACGAGCAGTACTTC
J gene: TRBJ1-6; clone size: NA; D gene: NA; V gene: TRBV5-1; CDR3 protein: CASSLAGVSYNSPLHF; CDR3 DNA: TGCGCCAGCAGCTTGGCCGGAGTCTCCTATAATTCACCCCTCCACTTT
J gene: TRBJ2-5; clone size: NA; D gene: NA; V gene: TRBV4-1; CDR3 protein: CASSQVSSRWVGETQYF; CDR3 DNA: TGCGCCAGCAGCCAAGTCTCTTCCAGGTGGGTGGGAGAGACCCAGTACTTC
J gene: TRBJ1-6; clone size: NA; D gene: TRBD1; V gene: TRBV10-3; CDR3 protein: CATRTGNSPLHF; CDR3 DNA: TGTGCCACTCGGACAGGGAATTCACCCCTCCACTTT
J gene: TRBJ2-7; clone size: NA; D gene: TRBD1; V gene: TRBV11-1; CDR3 protein: CASSGTGGYEQYF; CDR3 DNA: TGTGCCAGCAGCGGGACAGGGGGATACGAGCAGTACTTC
J gene: TRBJ1-1; clone size: NA; D gene: NA; V gene: TRBV9; CDR3 protein: CASSVTVNTEAFF; CDR3 DNA: TGTGCCAGCAGCGTGACAGTGAACACTGAAGCTTTCTTT
J gene: TRBJ2-2; clone size: once; D gene: NA; V gene: TRBV5-1; CDR3 protein: CASSLGVGVPGELFF; CDR3 DNA: TGCGCCAGCAGCTTGGGCGTCGGGGTACCCGGGGAGCTGTTTTTT
J gene: TRBJ1-2; clone size: once; D gene: TRBD1; V gene: TRBV6-1; CDR3 protein: CASSDRTGGRFEGYTF; CDR3 DNA: TGTGCCAGCAGTGATAGGACAGGGGGCCGGTTTGAGGGCTACACCTTC
J gene: TRBJ2-1; clone size: NA; D gene: TRBD2; V gene: TRBV7-9; CDR3 protein: CASSPHGLDNEQFF; CDR3 DNA: TGTGCCAGCAGCCCTCACGGACTAGACAATGAGCAGTTCTTC
J gene: TRBJ2-3; clone size: NA; D gene: TRBD1; V gene: TRBV4-2; CDR3 protein: CASSQDGQGRDTQYF; CDR3 DNA: TGTGCCAGCAGCCAAGATGGACAGGGGCGAGATACGCAGTATTTT
J gene: TRBJ2-7; clone size: NA; D gene: TRBD1; V gene: TRBV11-3; CDR3 protein: CASSPQPGGTGKYEQYF; CDR3 DNA: TGTGCCAGCAGCCCCCAACCCGGGGGGACAGGGAAATACGAGCAGTACTTC
J gene: TRBJ1-2; clone size: NA; D gene: NA; V gene: TRBV7-9; CDR3 protein: CASGLRGAENYGYTF; CDR3 DNA: TGTGCCAGCGGACTTCGGGGGGCGGAAAACTATGGCTACACCTTC
J gene: TRBJ1-5; clone size: NA; D gene: TRBD1; V gene: TRBV30; CDR3 protein: CAWSVDRVSNQPQHF; CDR3 DNA: TGTGCCTGGAGTGTAGACAGGGTGAGCAATCAGCCCCAGCATTTT
J gene: TRBJ1-3; clone size: NA; D gene: TRBD1; V gene: TRBV7-9; CDR3 protein: CASSSQGVGGNTIYF; CDR3 DNA: TGTGCCAGCAGTTCACAGGGGGTTGGTGGAAACACCATATATTTT
J gene: TRBJ2-7; clone size: NA; D gene: TRBD1; V gene: TRBV19; CDR3 protein: CATSGTGGLGSYEQYF; CDR3 DNA: TGTGCCACTTCGGGGACAGGGGGTCTAGGCTCCTACGAGCAGTACTTC
J gene: TRBJ1-5; clone size: NA; D gene: NA; V gene: TRBV6-1; CDR3 protein: CASSGRTQPQHF; CDR3 DNA: TGTGCCAGCAGCGGACGGACACAGCCCCAGCATTTT
J gene: TRBJ1-2; clone size: NA; D gene: TRBD1; V gene: TRBV2; CDR3 protein: CASSSSGTGPLNYGYTF; CDR3 DNA: TGTGCCAGCAGTTCCTCCGGGACAGGTCCCCTGAACTATGGCTACACCTTC
J gene: TRBJ2-1; clone size: NA; D gene: TRBD2; V gene: TRBV15; CDR3 protein: CATSRGTGGLRSANEQFF; CDR3 DNA: TGTGCCACCAGCAGAGGAACGGGGGGGCTTCGGTCTGCCAATGAGCAGTTCTTC